The present entry profiles one T cell receptor beta chain with its context. Its matching antigen is unknown. These data come from a study of T cells in Graves' hyperthyroidism and ophthalmopathy. Overall study results and limits: Using 13 V-J features, a model discriminated ophthalmopathy from stable hyperthyroidism.

It was RNA transcripts that yielded the amplified TCR beta CDR3 regions. The study used the HTBI primer set for a first-round RT-PCR of the TCR CDR3. TCRdb recomputed calls from the multiplex PCR reads with MiXCR, one row per CDR3 protein. The sample lists 200,000 to 250,000 distinct CDR3 sequences, 15% to 20% occurring once. This CDR3 is built from 16 residues. V was trimmed by 3 bases and J by 2 bases, leaving 16 bases between them. Germline assignment: CDR1 LNHNV and CDR2 YYDKDF (reference sequence). The TCR sequence derives from a man over 45 with Graves' hyperthyroidism. The sequencing input was blood. The rearrangement uses TRBV15 and TRBJ2-5; the D gene is possibly TRBD1 (6 bases). The CDR3 bases are TGTGCCACCAGCAGTCTCCGGGACATACCTCAAGAGACCCAGTACTTC. This sequence encodes CATSSLRDIPQETQYF.